A single sample gave rise to the 5 T cell receptor beta chains below, sequenced in a study of T cells in localized non-small cell lung cancer. Repertoires were generated with immunoSEQ multiplex PCR, while TCRdb's copy carries only in-frame clones and drops some. The table includes about 40,000 clones, 65% to 90% detected once. Sequenced here: peripheral blood mononuclear cells, sampled before any cancer treatment. Every receptor here comes from a male donor aged 60 or older with stage II lung adenocarcinoma.

The rearrangement uses TRBV28 and TRBJ1-5; perhaps TRBD1 as D (5 bases). The length of the CDR3 is 15 residues. The germline CDR1 and CDR2 sequences are MDHEN and SYDVKM. V gave up 6 bases and J gave up 0 bases, with 12 bases separating them. CDR3 loop: CASRGPTYSNQPQHF. As DNA, the CDR3 is TGTGCCAGCAGGGGACCGACTTATAGCAATCAGCCCCAGCATTTT.

This chain connects TRBV4-2 to TRBJ2-1, with a possible D match to TRBD2 (5 bases). The CDR3 extends over 15 amino acids. CDR1 and CDR2 (germline): LGHNA, YNFKEQ. V gave up 0 bases and J gave up 5 bases, with 11 bases separating them. CDR3 in DNA: TGTGCCAGCAGCCAAGACCCCCGGGGTGACAATGAGCAGTTCTTC. Its translation is CASSQDPRGDNEQFF.

The table lists this clone with a few counts. J is TRBJ2-7 and V is TRBV27; 7 bases are a match to TRBD2. CDR1 is MNHEY, CDR2 SMNVEV, per germline (reference sequence). The trim removed 8 bases at V and 2 bases at J, leaving 15 bases unmatched. CDR3 length: 16 residues. The CDR3 DNA reads TGTGCCAGCCAGCCCCACAGCGGGGCCTTACCCTACGAGCAGTACTTC. Encoded protein: CASQPHSGALPYEQYF.

This rearrangement joins TRBV2 to TRBJ1-5; no firm D call. CDR3 size: 16 residues. Per germline, CDR1 SNHLY and CDR2 FYNNEI. The ends were cut back, 3 bases at V and 1 base at J, with 13 bases in the middle. CDR3 sequence: CASSDARVGSNQPQHF. The CDR3 DNA reads as TGTGCCAGCAGTGACGCCCGTGTGGGGAGCAATCAGCCCCAGCATTTT.

The chain is built from TRBV4-2 and TRBJ1-1, with a possible D match to TRBD1 (6 bases). The CDR3 consists of 15 residues. Germline V gives CDR1 LGHNA, CDR2 YNFKEQ. V was cut by 3 bases and J by 5 bases, with 16 bases left in between. For the CDR3, the DNA is TGTGCCAGCAGCCAGAAGGGTAGGCAGGGGACTGAAGCTTTCTTT. This gives the protein CASSQKGRQGTEAFF.